The present TCR beta chain was sequenced within a study of blood T cell repertoires in COVID-19 (dated by TCRdb to 2018 to 2021). Concerning the study at large: Samples covering the acute and convalescent phases of COVID-19 were provided by collaborators in the United States, Italy and Spain. The prospective study material was composed of cDNA or gDNA derived from T cells, B-cell-depleted T cells, or PBMCs. Deeply sampled blood TCRbeta repertoires from subjects exposed to, actively infected with, or recovered from COVID-19 were included in the dataset. The repertoires were released in a freely available public database intended as a resource for research on the immune response to SARS-CoV-2. The samples were drawn from the first 160 participants of the ongoing ImmuneRACE study and from under 1,500 subjects provided by 6 global collaborators. The sample metadata nearly always contained a de-identified subject ID, COVID-19 status, age in years and sex. HLA class I and class II types, where available, came from metadata supplied by the sample provider rather than from assay-based typing.

TCRbeta CDR3 regions were amplified from genomic DNA by means of the immunoSEQ Assay, a bias-controlled multiplex PCR. As for the original processing: Nucleated cell counts per sample were estimated from amplification of reference gene primers within the assay. Sequence reads were collapsed and filtered to measure the absolute abundance of every unique TCRbeta CDR3 rearrangement. For each sample, productive Simpson clonality was calculated as the square root of Simpson's diversity index over productive rearrangements. TCRdb took over this immuneACCESS table, retaining in-frame rearrangements with V and J assigned. Such tables are incomplete; in checked studies, under half of the missing clones stem from an unresolved V gene, and the remainder is unexplained. The D gene and trimming were derived from the DNA, and the V and J assignments and clone size from that table. The sample table lists fewer than 70,000 clones, 75% to 85% of them with a count of one. The ten largest clones represent 23% of the sample.

Only one count was recorded for this clone. No cognate antigen has been identified for it. No base quality values were provided; no much bigger clone lies one nucleotide off. Each collaborating institution followed its own protocols to collect whole blood in K2EDTA tubes. For TCRbeta analysis, collaborators shipped samples in one of three forms: frozen whole blood, isolated PBMCs, or DNA extracted from either of those sample types. Overall results and qualifications from the work: The quantity of clinical and demographic metadata differed by source and by participant and was supplied without curation.

Sequencing input: peripheral blood. The receptor's source is a man in his forties or fifties with acute or convalescent COVID-19.

The DNA is TGTGCCAGCAGTGAAGAAAGGGAGAGCGGGGAGCTGTTTTTT. Its amino acids are CASSEERESGELFF. This chain joins TRBV6-1 to TRBJ2-2, and TRBD2 may be the D gene, going by 5 matching bases. The germline V gene yields MNHNS for CDR1 and SASEGT for CDR2. The CDR3 covers 14 residues, taking in both the cysteine and the phenylalanine. Of all the DNA, just the CDR3 is kept, 42 bases in frame from base 1. V is clipped by 1 base and J by 7 bases, and the sequence between their germline boundaries is 10 bases long.